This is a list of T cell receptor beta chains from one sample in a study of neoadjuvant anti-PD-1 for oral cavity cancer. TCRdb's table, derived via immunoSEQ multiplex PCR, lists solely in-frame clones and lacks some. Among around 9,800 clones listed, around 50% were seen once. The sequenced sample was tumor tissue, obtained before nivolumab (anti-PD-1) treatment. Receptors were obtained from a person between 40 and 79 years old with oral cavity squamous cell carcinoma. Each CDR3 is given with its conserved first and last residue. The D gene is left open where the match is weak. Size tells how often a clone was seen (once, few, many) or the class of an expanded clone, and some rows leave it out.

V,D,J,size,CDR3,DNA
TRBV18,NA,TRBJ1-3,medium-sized,CASSPSGGSGNTIYF,TGTGCCAGCTCACCAAGCGGGGGCTCTGGAAACACCATATATTTT
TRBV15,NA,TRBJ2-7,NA,CATSSLGSLQYF,TGTGCCACCAGCAGTCTCGGGTCTTTACAGTACTTC
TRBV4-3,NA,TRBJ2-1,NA,CASSQAQDGGDEQFF,TGCGCCAGCAGCCAAGCGCAGGACGGAGGCGATGAGCAGTTCTTC
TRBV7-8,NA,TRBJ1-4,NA,CASSLGGGLGEKLFF,TGTGCCAGCAGCTTGGGCGGGGGGCTGGGTGAAAAACTGTTTTTT
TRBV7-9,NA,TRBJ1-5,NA,CASSLVGSQPQHF,TGTGCCAGCAGCTTAGTAGGTAGTCAGCCCCAGCATTTT
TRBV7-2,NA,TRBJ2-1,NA,CASSLVEGSGFF,TGTGCCAGCAGCTTAGTCGAGGGGTCAGGGTTCTTC
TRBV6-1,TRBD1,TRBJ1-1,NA,CASSETGTGYAEAFF,TGTGCCAGCAGTGAAACCGGGACAGGGTACGCTGAAGCTTTCTTT
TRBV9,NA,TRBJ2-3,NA,CASSVSTDTQYF,TGTGCCAGCAGTGTCAGCACAGATACGCAGTATTTT
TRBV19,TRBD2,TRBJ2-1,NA,CASRRTGGPSLYNEQFF,TGTGCCAGTAGGAGAACGGGGGGACCTTCTCTATACAATGAGCAGTTCTTC
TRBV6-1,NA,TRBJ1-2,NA,CASSTTRKYGYTF,TGTGCCAGCAGTACCACGCGGAAATACGGCTACACCTTC
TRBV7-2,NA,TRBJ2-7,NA,CASSLGPVRGEQYF,TGTGCCAGCAGCTTAGGACCCGTTCGGGGCGAGCAGTACTTC
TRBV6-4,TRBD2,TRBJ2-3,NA,CASSDSTGGPDTQYF,TGTGCCAGCAGTGACTCTACGGGGGGGCCAGATACGCAGTATTTT
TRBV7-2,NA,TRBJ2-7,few,CASSLDVGEQYF,TGTGCCAGCAGCCTCGATGTGGGCGAGCAGTACTTC
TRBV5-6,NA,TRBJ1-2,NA,CASSPAGPDGYTF,TGTGCCAGCAGCCCCGCCGGGCCAGATGGCTACACCTTC
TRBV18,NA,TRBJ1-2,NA,CASSRQDRRVASYGYTF,TGTGCCAGCTCCCGTCAGGACAGACGCGTAGCCTCTTATGGCTACACCTTC
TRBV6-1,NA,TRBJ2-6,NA,CASSVVSGANVLTF,TGTGCCAGCAGTGTGGTCTCTGGGGCCAACGTCCTGACTTTC
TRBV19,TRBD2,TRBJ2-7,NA,CASSIPGGTYEQYF,TGTGCCAGTAGTATCCCGGGGGGTACCTACGAGCAGTACTTC
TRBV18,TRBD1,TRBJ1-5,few,CASSPSGGGEPQHF,TGTGCCAGCTCACCATCAGGAGGGGGCGAGCCCCAGCATTTT
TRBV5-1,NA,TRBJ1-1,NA,CASSPPGNTEAFF,TGCGCCAGCAGCCCCCCCGGGAACACTGAAGCTTTCTTT
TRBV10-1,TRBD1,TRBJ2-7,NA,CASSGDRDEQYF,TGCGCCAGCAGTGGGGACAGGGACGAGCAGTACTTC
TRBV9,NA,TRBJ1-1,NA,CASSVGAGAGTEAFF,TGTGCCAGCAGCGTAGGGGCGGGGGCAGGCACTGAAGCTTTCTTT
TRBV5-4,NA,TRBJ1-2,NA,CASSPKGQREGYGYTF,TGTGCCAGCAGCCCCAAGGGACAACGGGAGGGTTATGGCTACACCTTC
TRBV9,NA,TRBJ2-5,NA,CASSVAGGGKETQYF,TGTGCCAGCAGCGTAGCCGGAGGGGGGAAAGAGACCCAGTACTTC
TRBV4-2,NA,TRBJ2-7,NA,CASSQDSAFIEQYF,TGTGCCAGCAGCCAAGATTCGGCCTTCATCGAGCAGTACTTC
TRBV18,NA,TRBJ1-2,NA,CASRRGGTDYGYTF,TGTGCCAGCCGGCGGGGAGGTACCGACTATGGCTACACCTTC
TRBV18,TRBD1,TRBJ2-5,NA,CASSPLGQQETQYF,TGTGCCAGCTCACCCCTGGGACAGCAAGAGACCCAGTACTTC